These 18 T cell receptor beta chains were all obtained from the same sample, sequenced in a study of CD8 T cells in Susac syndrome (dated by TCRdb to about 2019). Libraries were built with the immunoSEQ multiplex PCR assay. RNA was extracted with the RNeasy kit and roughly 0.45 to 1 ug was reverse transcribed using random hexamers. TCRdb ran its own pipeline on the public reads, namely fastp trimming at Q25 and MiXCR clone calling, and kept in-frame beta chains. Merged by CDR3 protein, the rows form single entries marked with the most common genes and DNA. For this sample there are over 130,000 distinct CDR3 sequences; approximately 95% appear just once. The top ten clonotypes cover approximately 0.11% of the sample. Input material: CD4+ T cells from PBMCs. The receptors come from a human donor with multiple sclerosis.

For the CDR3, the DNA is TGCAGCGTTGGTGGGGGGGTCGATGAGACCCAGTACTTC. Protein: CSVGGGVDETQYF. The rearrangement uses TRBV29-1 and TRBJ2-5; 7 nucleotides match TRBD2. The CDR3 has 13 amino acids. Germline CDR1 is SQVTM and CDR2 is ANQGSEA. The V and J ends lost 4 bases and 5 bases, in that order; junction bases with no gene match: 7.

The chain couples TRBV3-1 to TRBJ1-2; D is possibly TRBD1 (6 bases). Germline lookup yields CDR1 LGHDT and CDR2 YNNKEL (reference sequence). This CDR3 is built from 14 residues. The V end lost 3 bases, the J end lost 7 bases, and 15 bases lay between the germline ends. The CDR3 region has the DNA TGTGCCAGCAGCCATCCCAAAGGGGGGGTTGGCTACACCTTC. This sequence encodes CASSHPKGGVGYTF. The full variable domain, completed using reference TRBV3-1 and TRBJ1-2, is DTAVSQTPKYLVTQMGNDKSIKCEQNLGHDTMYWYKQDSKKFLKIMFSYNNKELIINETVPNRFSPKSPDKAHLNLHINSLELGDSAVYFCASSHPKGGVGYTFGSGTRLTVV.

The rearrangement uses TRBV14 and TRBJ2-5; maybe TRBD2 (6 bases). Germline CDR1 SGHDN, CDR2 FVKESK. With 5 bases removed from V and 4 bases from J, the gap between germline ends came to 11 bases. The CDR3 length is 13 residues. The CDR3 coding sequence is TGTGCCAGCAGCTCAGGGAGGCGAGAGACCCAGTACTTC. Its protein product is CASSSGRRETQYF.

The V and J genes are TRBV6-5 and TRBJ2-1; TRBD2 matches 9 bases. The J segment lost 6 bases and the V segment lost 0 bases, leaving 9 bases of the junction unmatched. CDR1 and CDR2 from the germline V gene are MNHEY and SVGAGI. This CDR3 is 17 amino acids long. CDR3 nucleotide sequence: TGTGCCAGCAGTTACTCGGGACTAGCCCAAAGCTCCAATGAGCAGTTCTTC. Translated, it gives CASSYSGLAQSSNEQFF.

This chain links TRBV4-1 with TRBJ2-5; TRBD2 matches 7 bases. The V and J ends lost 0 bases and 2 bases, in that order; junction bases with no gene match: 6. The length of the CDR3 is 16 residues. Germline assignment: CDR1 MGHRA and CDR2 YSYEKL. The DNA for the CDR3 is TGCGCCAGCAGCCAAGATGATGGGGGAGGGCAAGAGACCCAGTACTTC. Its protein product is CASSQDDGGGQETQYF.

This chain uses TRBV2 with TRBJ2-3, with 9 bases aligning to TRBD1. The germline V gene encodes CDR1 SNHLY and CDR2 FYNNEI. The V gene end was trimmed by 4 bases and the J gene end by 3 bases; junction bases not matched to a gene: 5. The CDR3 runs 15 residues. CDR3 region: CASSGTGVSTDTQYF. CDR3 DNA: TGTGCCAGCAGTGGGACAGGGGTTAGTACAGATACGCAGTATTTT. Looking up the rest from reference TRBV2 and TRBJ2-3 gives the full variable domain: EPEVTQTPSHQVTQMGQEVILRCVPISNHLYFYWYRQILGQKVEFLVSFYNNEISEKSEIFDDQFSVERPDGSNFTLKIRSTKLEDSAMYFCASSGTGVSTDTQYFGPGTRLTVL.

The V gene is TRBV30, the J gene TRBJ1-5; maybe TRBD1 (6 bases). Trimming removed 0 bases at V and 6 bases at J, with 12 bases between. The CDR3 totals 14 residues. The germline gives CDR1 GTSNPN, CDR2 SVGIG (reference sequence). CDR3 coding DNA: TGTGCCTGGAGTGTAGATGTGGGGGCTCAGCCCCAGCATTTT. It codes for CAWSVDVGAQPQHF.

This clonotype was seen a single time. The gene calls are TRBV28 and TRBJ2-1; D ambiguous. Per germline, CDR1 MDHEN and CDR2 SYDVKM. Trimming pared 6 bases from V and 10 bases from J, leaving 13 bases between. The CDR3 is made up of 12 amino acids. Here the CDR3 DNA reads TGTGCCAGCAGGTCCCGAGTCGGGGAGCAGTTCTTC. The encoded protein is CASRSRVGEQFF. Complete variable domain (other parts from reference TRBV28 and TRBJ2-1): DVKVTQSSRYLVKRTGEKVFLECVQDMDHENMFWYRQDPGLGLRLIYFSYDVKMKEKGDIPEGYSVSREKKERFSLILESASTNQTSMYLCASRSRVGEQFFGPGTRLTVL.

The chain is built from TRBV9 and TRBJ2-5; possibly TRBD1 for D (6 bases). Trimming stripped 7 bases from V and 3 bases from J, with 10 bases between. Germline V CDR1 and CDR2: SGDLS, YYNGEE. The CDR3 consists of 12 residues. CDR3 DNA sequence: TGTGCCAGCGGGGGCAGAGAAGAGACCCAGTACTTC. Amino acids: CASGGREETQYF.

Written as DNA, the CDR3 is TGTGCCAGCAGGGAACCTGGAAACACCATATATTTT. It codes for CASREPGNTIYF. J is TRBJ1-3 and V is TRBV7-2; D not certain. V lost 6 bases to trimming and J lost 2 bases, with 5 bases between them. There are 12 residues in the CDR3. CDR1 is SGHTA and CDR2 is FQGNSA in the germline V gene.

The rearrangement joins TRBV29-1 to TRBJ2-2; 11 bases are a match to TRBD1. Germline-derived CDR1 and CDR2 are SQVTM and ANQGSEA. This CDR3 contains 14 residues. V lost 5 bases, J lost 6 bases, and 5 bases stayed unmatched. The DNA of the CDR3 is TGCAGCGTTCAGGGACAGGGGGTTTCCGGGGAGCTGTTTTTT. This gives the protein CSVQGQGVSGELFF.

This chain joins TRBV7-2 and TRBJ2-5; 8 positions match TRBD2. The V gene end was trimmed by 0 bases and the J gene end by 5 bases; junction bases not matched to a gene: 8. The CDR3 is 16 amino acids. Per germline, CDR1 SGHTA and CDR2 FQGNSA. The CDR3: CASSLAAGGRAETQYF. Here the CDR3 DNA reads TGTGCCAGCAGCTTAGCGGCGGGGGGCAGGGCGGAGACCCAGTACTTC.

The chain joins TRBV15 to TRBJ2-3; TRBD1 matches 7 bases. The CDR3 is made up of 15 amino acids. The germline V gene has CDR1 LNHNV and CDR2 YYDKDF (reference sequence). The V gene end was trimmed by 0 bases and the J gene end by 3 bases; junction bases not matched to a gene: 3. The CDR3 sequence is CATSRDPGGTDTQYF. CDR3 in DNA: TGTGCCACCAGCAGAGACCCAGGGGGAACAGATACGCAGTATTTT. The full variable domain, with the rest looked up from reference TRBV15 and TRBJ2-3, is DAMVIQNPRYQVTQFGKPVTLSCSQTLNHNVMYWYQQKSSQAPKLLFHYYDKDFNNEADTPDNFQSRRPNTSFCFLDIRSPGLGDTAMYLCATSRDPGGTDTQYFGPGTRLTVL.

The V and J genes are TRBV19 and TRBJ1-5; 9 bases are shared with TRBD1. In germline, CDR1 is LNHDA, CDR2 SQIVND (reference sequence). V lost 7 bases and J lost 4; bases outside the gene matches: 2. CDR3 length: 13 amino acids. CDR3 protein: CASTGQGNQPQHF. DNA of the CDR3: TGTGCCAGTACAGGACAGGGGAATCAGCCCCAGCATTTT.

This sequence joins TRBV9 and TRBJ2-1; a possible D gene is TRBD1 (5 bases). This CDR3 comprises 15 residues. Trimming pared 4 bases from V and 2 bases from J, leaving 13 bases between. Germline V lookup: CDR1 SGDLS, CDR2 YYNGEE. The DNA for the CDR3 is TGTGCCAGCAGCCTCGACAGTGGACCCTACAATGAGCAGTTCTTC. This translates into CASSLDSGPYNEQFF.

The gene calls are TRBV9 and TRBJ2-7; D perhaps matches TRBD2 (6 bases). The CDR3 contains 14 residues. The V gene's germline CDR1 is SGDLS and CDR2 YYNGEE. Trimming stripped 0 bases from V and 3 bases from J, with 10 bases between. CDR3 bases: TGTGCCAGCAGCGTAGTAAGTAGCGGCTACGAGCAGTACTTC. Translating it yields CASSVVSSGYEQYF.

The CDR3 sequence is CASSLAGLVTPYEQYF. In DNA, the CDR3 is TGTGCCAGCAGCTTAGCGGGACTAGTAACTCCCTACGAGCAGTACTTC. The rearrangement joins TRBV7-2 to TRBJ2-7, with 8 bases identical to TRBD2. The CDR3 is 16 amino acids. Germline V gene data show CDR1 as SGHTA and CDR2 as FQGNSA. V lost 0 bases, J lost 2 bases, and 6 bases stayed unmatched.

The V gene is TRBV6-2 or TRBV6-3, the J gene TRBJ2-5; D gene uncertain. CDR1 is MNHEY and CDR2 is SVGEGT in the germline V gene. The length of the CDR3 is 11 residues. Deletions cut 6 bases from V and 5 bases from J, with 7 bases between. The CDR3 DNA reads as TGTGCCAGCAGAGGCGTGGAGACCCAGTACTTC. This gives the protein CASRGVETQYF.